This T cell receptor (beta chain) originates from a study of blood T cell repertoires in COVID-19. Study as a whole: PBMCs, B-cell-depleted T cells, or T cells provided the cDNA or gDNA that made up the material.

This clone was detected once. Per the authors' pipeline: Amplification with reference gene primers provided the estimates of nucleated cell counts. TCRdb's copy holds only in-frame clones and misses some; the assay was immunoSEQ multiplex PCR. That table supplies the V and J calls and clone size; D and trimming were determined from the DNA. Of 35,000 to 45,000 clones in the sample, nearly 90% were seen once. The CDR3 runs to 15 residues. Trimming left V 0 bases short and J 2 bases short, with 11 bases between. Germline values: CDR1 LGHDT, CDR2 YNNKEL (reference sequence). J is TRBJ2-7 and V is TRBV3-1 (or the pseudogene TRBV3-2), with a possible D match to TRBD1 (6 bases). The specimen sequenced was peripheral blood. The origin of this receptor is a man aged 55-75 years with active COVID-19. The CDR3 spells CASSQDPGTPYEQYF. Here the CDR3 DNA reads TGTGCCAGCAGCCAAGACCCGGGGACACCCTACGAGCAGTACTTC.